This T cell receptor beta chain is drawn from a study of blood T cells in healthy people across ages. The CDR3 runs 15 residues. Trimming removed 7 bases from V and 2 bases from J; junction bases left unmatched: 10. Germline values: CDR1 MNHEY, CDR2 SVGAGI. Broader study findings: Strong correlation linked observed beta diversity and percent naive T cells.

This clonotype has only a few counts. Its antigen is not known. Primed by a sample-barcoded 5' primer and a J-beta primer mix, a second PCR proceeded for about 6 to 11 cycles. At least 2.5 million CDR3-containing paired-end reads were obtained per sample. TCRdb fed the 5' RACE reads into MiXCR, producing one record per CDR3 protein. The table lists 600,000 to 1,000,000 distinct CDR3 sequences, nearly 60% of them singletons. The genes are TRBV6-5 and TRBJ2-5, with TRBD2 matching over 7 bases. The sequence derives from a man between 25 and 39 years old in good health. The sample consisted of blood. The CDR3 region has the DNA TGTGCCAGCACCCACCTAGACGGGAGGCAAGAGACCCAGTACTTC. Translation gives CASTHLDGRQETQYF.